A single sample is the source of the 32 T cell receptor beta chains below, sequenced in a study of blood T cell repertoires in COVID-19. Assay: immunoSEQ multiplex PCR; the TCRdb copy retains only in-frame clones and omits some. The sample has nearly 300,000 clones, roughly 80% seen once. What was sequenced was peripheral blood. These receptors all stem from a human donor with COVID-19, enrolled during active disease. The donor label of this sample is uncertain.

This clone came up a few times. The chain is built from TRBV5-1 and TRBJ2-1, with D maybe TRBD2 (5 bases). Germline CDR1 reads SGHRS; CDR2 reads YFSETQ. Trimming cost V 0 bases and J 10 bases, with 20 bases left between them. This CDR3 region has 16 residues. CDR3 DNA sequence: TGCGCCAGCAGCTTGGCTGTCCTAGCCCAAAGTGGGGAGCAGTTCTTC. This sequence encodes CASSLAVLAQSGEQFF.

The CDR3 sequence is CASSVNRANEKLFF. DNA for the CDR3: TGTGCCAGCAGTGTTAACAGGGCTAATGAAAAACTGTTTTTT. The genes are TRBV2 and TRBJ1-4; perhaps TRBD1 as D (6 bases). The germline gives CDR1 SNHLY, CDR2 FYNNEI. The ends were cut back, 4 bases at V and 3 bases at J, with 9 bases in the middle. The CDR3 is 14 amino acids. Drawing the rest from reference TRBV2 and TRBJ1-4, the complete variable domain is EPEVTQTPSHQVTQMGQEVILRCVPISNHLYFYWYRQILGQKVEFLVSFYNNEISEKSEIFDDQFSVERPDGSNFTLKIRSTKLEDSAMYFCASSVNRANEKLFFGSGTQLSVL.

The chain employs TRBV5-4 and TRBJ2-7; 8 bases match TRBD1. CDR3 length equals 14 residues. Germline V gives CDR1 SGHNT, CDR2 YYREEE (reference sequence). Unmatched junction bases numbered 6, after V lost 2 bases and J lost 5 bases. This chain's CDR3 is CASSLVGQADEQYF. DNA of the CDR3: TGTGCCAGCAGCTTAGTGGGACAGGCTGACGAGCAGTACTTC.

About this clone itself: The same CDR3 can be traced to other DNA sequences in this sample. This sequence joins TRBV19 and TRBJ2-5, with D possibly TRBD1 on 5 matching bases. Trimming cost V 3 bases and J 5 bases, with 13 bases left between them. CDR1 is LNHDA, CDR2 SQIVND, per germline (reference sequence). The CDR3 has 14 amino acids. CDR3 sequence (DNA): TGTGCCAGTAGTATCCCAGGGTTGGCGGAGACCCAGTACTTC. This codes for CASSIPGLAETQYF.

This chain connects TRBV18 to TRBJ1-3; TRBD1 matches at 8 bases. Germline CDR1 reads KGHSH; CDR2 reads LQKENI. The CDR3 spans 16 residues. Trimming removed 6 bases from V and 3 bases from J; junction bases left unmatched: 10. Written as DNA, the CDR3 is TGTGCCAGCTCCGCCTCCGGGACAGGAGGTGGAAACACCATATATTTT. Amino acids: CASSASGTGGGNTIYF.

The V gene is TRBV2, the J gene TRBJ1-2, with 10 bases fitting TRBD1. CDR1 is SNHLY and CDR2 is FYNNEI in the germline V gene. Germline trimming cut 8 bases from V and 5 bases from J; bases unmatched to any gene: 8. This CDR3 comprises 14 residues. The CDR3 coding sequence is TGTGCCAGCGTCTGGGCGGACAGGGGGTATGGCTACACCTTC. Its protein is CASVWADRGYGYTF.

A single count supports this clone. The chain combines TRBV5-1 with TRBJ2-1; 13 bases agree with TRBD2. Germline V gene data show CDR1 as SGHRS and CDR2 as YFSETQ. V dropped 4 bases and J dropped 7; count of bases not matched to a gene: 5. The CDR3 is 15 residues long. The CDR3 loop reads CASSPGTSGINEQFF. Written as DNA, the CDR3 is TGCGCCAGCAGCCCTGGGACTAGCGGGATAAATGAGCAGTTCTTC.

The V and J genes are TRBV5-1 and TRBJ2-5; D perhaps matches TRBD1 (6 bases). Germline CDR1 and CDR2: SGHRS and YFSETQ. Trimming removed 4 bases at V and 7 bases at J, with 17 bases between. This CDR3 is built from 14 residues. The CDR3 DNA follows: TGCGCCAGCAGCACAGCAGGGGAAACTTGGACCCAGTACTTC. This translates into CASSTAGETWTQYF.

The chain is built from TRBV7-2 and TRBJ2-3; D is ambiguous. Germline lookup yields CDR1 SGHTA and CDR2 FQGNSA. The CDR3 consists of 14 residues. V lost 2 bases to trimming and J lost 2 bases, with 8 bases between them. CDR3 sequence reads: CASSLLSYTDTQYF. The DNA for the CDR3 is TGTGCCAGCAGCTTACTCTCCTACACAGATACGCAGTATTTT.

DNA for the CDR3: TGTGCCAGCAGCGGGACAGGGGGATCCTACGAGCAGTACTTC. Translating gives CASSGTGGSYEQYF. The chain joins TRBV6-1 to TRBJ2-7; 11 nucleotides match TRBD1. Unmatched junction bases numbered 2, after V lost 6 bases and J lost 1 base. The CDR3 extends over 14 amino acids. The germline CDR1 and CDR2 sequences are MNHNS and SASEGT.

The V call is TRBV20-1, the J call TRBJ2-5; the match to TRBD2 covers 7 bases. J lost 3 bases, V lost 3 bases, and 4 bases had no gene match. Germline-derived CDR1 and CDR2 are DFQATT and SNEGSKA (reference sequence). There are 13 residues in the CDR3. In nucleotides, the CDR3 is TGCAGTGCTAGTAACCTAGCGGAAGAGACCCAGTACTTC. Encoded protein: CSASNLAEETQYF.

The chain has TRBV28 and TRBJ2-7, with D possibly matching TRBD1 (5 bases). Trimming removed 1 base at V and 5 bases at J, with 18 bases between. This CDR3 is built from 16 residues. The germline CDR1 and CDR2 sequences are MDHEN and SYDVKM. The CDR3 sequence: CASSLFPGSLVHEQYF. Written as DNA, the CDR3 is TGTGCCAGCAGTTTATTTCCAGGGTCCTTAGTTCACGAGCAGTACTTC. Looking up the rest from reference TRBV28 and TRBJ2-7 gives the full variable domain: DVKVTQSSRYLVKRTGEKVFLECVQDMDHENMFWYRQDPGLGLRLIYFSYDVKMKEKGDIPEGYSVSREKKERFSLILESASTNQTSMYLCASSLFPGSLVHEQYFGPGTRLTVT.

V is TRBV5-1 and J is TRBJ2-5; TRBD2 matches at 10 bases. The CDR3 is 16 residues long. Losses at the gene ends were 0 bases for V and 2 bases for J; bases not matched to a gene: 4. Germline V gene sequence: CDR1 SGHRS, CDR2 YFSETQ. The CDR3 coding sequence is TGCGCCAGCAGCTTGGTGGTAGCGGGAGGACAAGAGACCCAGTACTTC. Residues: CASSLVVAGGQETQYF.

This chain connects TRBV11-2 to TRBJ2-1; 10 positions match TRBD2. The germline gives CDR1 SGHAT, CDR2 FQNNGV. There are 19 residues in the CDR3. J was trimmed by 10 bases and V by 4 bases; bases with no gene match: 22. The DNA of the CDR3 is TGTGCCAGCAGCTCCCTCGGGGGACTAGCGCGCCTCCGGTTGTTGGAGCAGTTCTTC. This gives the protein CASSSLGGLARLRLLEQFF.

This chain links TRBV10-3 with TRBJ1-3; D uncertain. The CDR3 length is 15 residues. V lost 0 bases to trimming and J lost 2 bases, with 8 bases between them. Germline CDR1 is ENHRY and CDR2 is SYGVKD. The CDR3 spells CAISESRHPGNTIYF. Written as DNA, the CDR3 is TGTGCCATCAGTGAGTCGCGCCACCCTGGAAACACCATATATTTT.

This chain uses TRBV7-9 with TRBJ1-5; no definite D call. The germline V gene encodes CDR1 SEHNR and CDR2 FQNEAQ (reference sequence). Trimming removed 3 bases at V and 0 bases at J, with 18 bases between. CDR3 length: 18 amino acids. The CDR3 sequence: CASSFWAGDGYSNQPQHF. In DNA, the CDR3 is TGTGCCAGCAGCTTTTGGGCCGGCGACGGTTATAGCAATCAGCCCCAGCATTTT.

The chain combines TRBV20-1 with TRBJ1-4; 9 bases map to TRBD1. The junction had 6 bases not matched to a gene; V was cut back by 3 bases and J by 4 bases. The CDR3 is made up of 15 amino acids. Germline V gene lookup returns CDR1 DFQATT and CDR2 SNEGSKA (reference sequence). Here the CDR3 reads CSASAPGQGNEKLFF. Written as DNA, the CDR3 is TGCAGTGCTAGTGCTCCGGGACAGGGTAATGAAAAACTGTTTTTT.

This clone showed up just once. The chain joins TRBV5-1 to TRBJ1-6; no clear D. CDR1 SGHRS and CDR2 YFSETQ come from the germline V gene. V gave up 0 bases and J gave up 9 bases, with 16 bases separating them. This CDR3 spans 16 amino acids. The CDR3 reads CASSLAGSRWSSPLHF. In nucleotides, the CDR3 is TGCGCCAGCAGCTTGGCCGGGTCTAGATGGAGTTCACCCCTCCACTTT.

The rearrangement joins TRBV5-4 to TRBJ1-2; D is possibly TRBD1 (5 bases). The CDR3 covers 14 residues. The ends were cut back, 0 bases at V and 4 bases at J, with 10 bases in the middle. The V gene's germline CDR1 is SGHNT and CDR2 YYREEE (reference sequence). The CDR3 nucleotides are TGTGCCAGCAGCTTGGAAACAGGATCCTATGGCTACACCTTC. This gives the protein CASSLETGSYGYTF.

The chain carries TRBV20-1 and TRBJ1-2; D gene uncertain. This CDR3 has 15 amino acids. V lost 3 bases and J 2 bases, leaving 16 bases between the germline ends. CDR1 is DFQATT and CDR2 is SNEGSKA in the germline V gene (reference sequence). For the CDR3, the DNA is TGCAGTGCTAGTGTCGGGCGGGAGAGAAACTATGGCTACACCTTC. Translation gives CSASVGRERNYGYTF.

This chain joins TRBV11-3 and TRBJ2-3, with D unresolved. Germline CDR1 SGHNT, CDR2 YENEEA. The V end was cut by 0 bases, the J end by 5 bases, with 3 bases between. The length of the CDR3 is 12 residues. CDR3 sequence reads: CASSLDIDTQYF. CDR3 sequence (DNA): TGTGCCAGCAGCTTAGATATAGATACGCAGTATTTT.

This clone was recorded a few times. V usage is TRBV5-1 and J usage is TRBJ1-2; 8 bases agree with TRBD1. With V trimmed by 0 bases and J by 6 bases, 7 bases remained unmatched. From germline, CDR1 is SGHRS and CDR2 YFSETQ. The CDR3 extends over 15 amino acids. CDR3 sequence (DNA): TGCGCCAGCAGCTTGGCCGACAGGGGTCGTGATGGCTACACCTTC. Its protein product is CASSLADRGRDGYTF.

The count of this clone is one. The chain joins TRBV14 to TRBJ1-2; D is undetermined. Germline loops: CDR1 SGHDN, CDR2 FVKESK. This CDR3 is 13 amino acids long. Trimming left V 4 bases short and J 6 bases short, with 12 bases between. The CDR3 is CASSRSRRDGYTF. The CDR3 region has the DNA TGTGCCAGCAGCCGGTCAAGGCGGGATGGCTACACCTTC.

DNA for the CDR3: TGTGCCAGCAGTCAAGACAGTCTAGCCAAAAACATTCAGTACTTC. Translated, it gives CASSQDSLAKNIQYF. The chain joins TRBV2 to TRBJ2-4, with D perhaps TRBD1 (5 bases). Trimming stripped 5 bases from V and 0 bases from J, with 11 bases between. The CDR3 is 15 residues long. Germline values: CDR1 SNHLY, CDR2 FYNNEI. Full variable domain (rest looked up from reference TRBV2 and TRBJ2-4): EPEVTQTPSHQVTQMGQEVILRCVPISNHLYFYWYRQILGQKVEFLVSFYNNEISEKSEIFDDQFSVERPDGSNFTLKIRSTKLEDSAMYFCASSQDSLAKNIQYFGAGTRLSVL.

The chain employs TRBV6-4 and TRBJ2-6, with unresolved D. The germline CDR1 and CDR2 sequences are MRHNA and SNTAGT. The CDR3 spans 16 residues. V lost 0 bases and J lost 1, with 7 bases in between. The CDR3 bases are TGTGCCAGCAGTGACTCCCCCGGTTCTGGGGCCAACGTCCTGACTTTC. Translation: CASSDSPGSGANVLTF.

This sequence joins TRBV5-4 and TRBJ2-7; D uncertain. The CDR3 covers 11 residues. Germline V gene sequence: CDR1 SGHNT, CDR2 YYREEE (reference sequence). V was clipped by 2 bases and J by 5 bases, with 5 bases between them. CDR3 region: CASSFLDEQYF. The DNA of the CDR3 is TGTGCCAGCAGCTTTCTCGACGAGCAGTACTTC.

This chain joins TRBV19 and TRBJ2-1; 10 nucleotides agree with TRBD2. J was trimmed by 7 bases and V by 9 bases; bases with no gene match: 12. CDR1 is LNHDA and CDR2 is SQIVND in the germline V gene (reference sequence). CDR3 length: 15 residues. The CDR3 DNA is TGTGCCAGCAACCTGGCTAGCGGGAGTACGAATGAGCAGTTCTTC. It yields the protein CASNLASGSTNEQFF.

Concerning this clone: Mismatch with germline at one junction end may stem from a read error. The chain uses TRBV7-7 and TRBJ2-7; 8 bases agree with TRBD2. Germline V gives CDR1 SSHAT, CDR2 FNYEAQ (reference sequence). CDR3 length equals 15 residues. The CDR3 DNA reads TGTGCTAGCAGCCTAGGGAGCGGGAGCTCCTACGAGCAGTACTTC. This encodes CASSLGSGSSYEQYF.

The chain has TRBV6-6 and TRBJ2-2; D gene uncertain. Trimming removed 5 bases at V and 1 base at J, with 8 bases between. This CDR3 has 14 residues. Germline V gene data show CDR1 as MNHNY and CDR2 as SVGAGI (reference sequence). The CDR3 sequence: CASSDTLNTGELFF. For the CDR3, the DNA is TGTGCCAGCAGTGACACACTGAACACCGGGGAGCTGTTTTTT.

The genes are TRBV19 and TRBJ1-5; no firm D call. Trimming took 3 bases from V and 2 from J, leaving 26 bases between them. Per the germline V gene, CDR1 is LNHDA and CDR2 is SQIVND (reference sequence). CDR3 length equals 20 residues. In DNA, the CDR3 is TGTGCCAGTAGTATTTATCGACGGGGAGGAAGTGGTCTTCGCAATCAGCCCCAGCATTTT. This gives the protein CASSIYRRGGSGLRNQPQHF.

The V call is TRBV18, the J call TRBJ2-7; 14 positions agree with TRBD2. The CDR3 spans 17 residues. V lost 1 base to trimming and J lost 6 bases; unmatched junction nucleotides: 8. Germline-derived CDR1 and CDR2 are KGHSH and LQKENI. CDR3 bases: TGTGCCAGCTCACCACGGATGGGACTAGCGGGAGATGGCGAGCAGTACTTC. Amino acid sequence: CASSPRMGLAGDGEQYF.

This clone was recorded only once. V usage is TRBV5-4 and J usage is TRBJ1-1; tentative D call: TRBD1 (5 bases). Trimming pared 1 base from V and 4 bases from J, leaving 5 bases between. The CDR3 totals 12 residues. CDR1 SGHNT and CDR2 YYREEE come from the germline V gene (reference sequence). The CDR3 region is CASSLRGTEAFF. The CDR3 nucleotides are TGTGCCAGCAGCTTGAGGGGCACTGAAGCTTTCTTT.